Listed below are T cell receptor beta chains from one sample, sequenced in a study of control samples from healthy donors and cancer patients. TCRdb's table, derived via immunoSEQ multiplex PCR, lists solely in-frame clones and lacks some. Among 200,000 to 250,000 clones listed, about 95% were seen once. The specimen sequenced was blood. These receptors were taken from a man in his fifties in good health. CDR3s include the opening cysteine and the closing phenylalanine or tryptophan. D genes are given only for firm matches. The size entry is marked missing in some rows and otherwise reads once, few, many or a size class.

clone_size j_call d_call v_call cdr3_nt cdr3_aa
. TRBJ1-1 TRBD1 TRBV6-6 TGTGCCAGCAGTCCCCGACAGGGGAACACTGAAGCTTTCTTT CASSPRQGNTEAFF
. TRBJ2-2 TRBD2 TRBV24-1 TGTGCCACCAGTGCGGCGGGGGGTACCGGGGAGCTGTTTTTT CATSAAGGTGELFF
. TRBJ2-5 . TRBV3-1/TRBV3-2 TGTGCCAGCAGCCAAGGGGGGGCAATTAAGACCCAGTACTTC CASSQGGAIKTQYF
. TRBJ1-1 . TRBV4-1 TGCGCCAGCAGCCAAAGAGTAATGAACACTGAAGCTTTCTTT CASSQRVMNTEAFF
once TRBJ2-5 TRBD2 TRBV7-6 TGTGCCAGCAGCTTAGCGCCCCCGGGGCTAGCGGCCCAAGAGACCCAGTACTTC CASSLAPPGLAAQETQYF
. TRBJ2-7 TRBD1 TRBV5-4 TGTGCCAGCAGCCCCCCCGGGACAGGGTTTCACGAGCAGTACTTC CASSPPGTGFHEQYF
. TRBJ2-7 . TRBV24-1 TGTGCCACCAGTGACCCCGCCCACGAGCAGTACTTC CATSDPAHEQYF
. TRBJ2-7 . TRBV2 TGTGCCAGCACGGGGGGCTTATACGAGCAGTACTTC CASTGGLYEQYF
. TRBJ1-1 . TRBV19 TGTGCCAGTAGAAAGGTCAGCATGAACACTGAAGCTTTCTTT CASRKVSMNTEAFF
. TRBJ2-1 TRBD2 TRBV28 TGTGCCAGCAGGCAACTGAGCGGGGGGGTTTCCAGCTCCTACAATGAGCAGTTCTTC CASRQLSGGVSSSYNEQFF
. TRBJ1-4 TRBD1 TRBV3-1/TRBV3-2 TGTGCCAGCAGCCAGTCAGGGGGTTGGGAAAAACTGTTTTTT CASSQSGGWEKLFF
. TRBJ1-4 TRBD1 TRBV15 TGTGCCACCAGCCGGGACAGGGTCAGTGGTAATGAAAAACTGTTTTTT CATSRDRVSGNEKLFF
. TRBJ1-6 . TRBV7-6 TGTGCCAGCAGCTTAGACTTGGGTTCACCCCTCCACTTT CASSLDLGSPLHF
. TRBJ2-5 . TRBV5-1 TGCGCCAGCAGCTTGGTAGGGTCTAACGGAGCAAGCCAGTACTTC CASSLVGSNGASQYF
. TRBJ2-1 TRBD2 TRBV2 TGTGCCAGCAGTACTAGCGGGGTCCGGGAGCAGTTCTTC CASSTSGVREQFF
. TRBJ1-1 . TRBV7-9 TGTGCCAGCAGCTTCGAGGGCACTGAAGCTTTCTTT CASSFEGTEAFF
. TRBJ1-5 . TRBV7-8 TGTGCCAGCAGCTTAAAACCGAACAATCAGCCCCAGCATTTT CASSLKPNNQPQHF
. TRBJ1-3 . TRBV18 TGTGCCAGCTCACGGCTGAGCGACTCTGGAAACACCATATATTTT CASSRLSDSGNTIYF
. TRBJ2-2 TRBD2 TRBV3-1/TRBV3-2 TGTGCCAGCAGCCGTACTAGCGTAGGGACGAACACCGGGGAGCTGTTTTTT CASSRTSVGTNTGELFF
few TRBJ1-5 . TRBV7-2 TGTGCCAGCAGTCAGTTATGGAGCAATCAGCCCCAGCATTTT CASSQLWSNQPQHF